Shown below are 9 T cell receptor beta chains from a single sample sequenced in a study of T cells after yellow fever vaccination. A single record per CDR3 protein comes from TCRdb applying MiXCR to the 5' RACE reads. This table holds a few hundred thousand distinct CDR3 sequences, less than 8.5% found once. The source was CD4+ T cells sorted from PBMCs, collected 15 days after the yellow fever booster vaccination. Receptors were obtained from a young man who received the YFV17D yellow fever vaccine.

The rearrangement links TRBV7-2 to TRBJ2-7; TRBD1 is a possible D gene (6 bases). Trimming took off 5 bases at V and 5 bases at J, with 10 bases between the two ends. From germline, CDR1 is SGHTA and CDR2 FQGNSA. The CDR3 runs to 12 residues. This chain's CDR3 is CASSRQGNEQYF. The CDR3 DNA sequence: TGTGCCAGCAGCCGGCAGGGGAACGAGCAGTACTTC. Supplemented by reference TRBV7-2 and TRBJ2-7, the full variable domain reads GAGVSQSPSNKVTEKGKDVELRCDPISGHTALYWYRQSLGQGLEFLIYFQGNSAPDKSGLPSDRFSAERTGGSVSTLTIQRTQQEDSAVYLCASSRQGNEQYFGPGTRLTVT.

This chain uses TRBV7-2 with TRBJ2-3; D tentatively reads TRBD1 or TRBD2 (5 bases each). This CDR3 comprises 14 residues. The ends were cut back, 4 bases at V and 2 bases at J, with 10 bases in the middle. Germline lookup yields CDR1 SGHTA and CDR2 FQGNSA. The CDR3: CASSSRGYTDTQYF. CDR3 sequence (DNA): TGTGCCAGCAGCTCGAGGGGTTACACAGATACGCAGTATTTT.

This clonotype was counted between two and nine times. J is TRBJ2-7 and V is TRBV7-2; 7 bases are a match to TRBD1. Per germline, CDR1 SGHTA and CDR2 FQGNSA. The J segment lost 4 bases and the V segment lost 2 bases, leaving 8 bases of the junction unmatched. The CDR3 extends over 15 amino acids. The CDR3 spells CASSLTQGRGYEQYF. The CDR3 DNA reads TGTGCCAGCAGCTTAACCCAGGGCAGGGGGTACGAGCAGTACTTC.

In its sample, this clonotype was seen many times. This chain links TRBV5-8 with TRBJ2-5; 10 positions agree with TRBD1. CDR1 SGHTS and CDR2 YDEGEE come from the germline V gene. This CDR3 comprises 14 residues. With V trimmed by 4 bases and J by 7 bases, 7 bases remained unmatched. The CDR3 DNA follows: TGTGCCAGCAGCGATCCGGGACAGGGGACGACCCAGTACTTC. Its protein product is CASSDPGQGTTQYF.

This clonotype was seen many times. V gene TRBV20-1 combines with J gene TRBJ1-1; D not certain. Per the germline V gene, CDR1 is DFQATT and CDR2 is SNEGSKA (reference sequence). The germline V and J ends were trimmed by 0 bases and 3 bases, with 11 bases remaining between them. CDR3 length: 14 residues. The CDR3 region is CSARDLGGYTEAFF. The CDR3 coding sequence is TGCAGTGCTAGAGATTTGGGAGGCTACACTGAAGCTTTCTTT.

The V and J genes are TRBV15 and TRBJ2-7, with 8 bases identical to TRBD2. Germline loops: CDR1 LNHNV, CDR2 YYDKDF (reference sequence). V lost 3 bases to trimming and J lost 2 bases; unmatched junction nucleotides: 6. There are 15 residues in the CDR3. CDR3 sequence reads: CATSSLGRATYEQYF. The CDR3, as DNA: TGTGCCACCAGCAGCCTCGGGAGGGCCACCTACGAGCAGTACTTC.

This chain joins TRBV7-8 and TRBJ2-7, with no clear D. The V gene's germline CDR1 is SGHVS and CDR2 FQNEAQ. This CDR3 has 15 residues. V lost 2 bases, J lost 0 bases, and 11 bases lay in between. The CDR3 DNA reads as TGTGCCAGCAGCTTAATGCCCCTTAGCTCCTACGAGCAGTACTTC. Residues: CASSLMPLSSYEQYF. The full variable domain, completed using reference TRBV7-8 and TRBJ2-7, is GAGVSQSPRYKVAKRGQDVALRCDPISGHVSLFWYQQALGQGPEFLTYFQNEAQLDKSGLPSDRFFAERPEGSVSTLKIQRTQQEDSAVYLCASSLMPLSSYEQYFGPGTRLTVT.

This clonotype has a count of ten or more. The V gene is TRBV24-1, the J gene TRBJ2-1; 8 bases map to TRBD2. The CDR3 is 16 residues long. V dropped 2 bases and J dropped 9; count of bases not matched to a gene: 11. CDR1 is KGHDR, CDR2 SFDVKD, per germline. CDR3 in DNA: TGTGCCACCAGTGATTCACGCAGCGGGAGAGAGGGTGAGCAGTTCTTC. This translates into CATSDSRSGREGEQFF.

V usage is TRBV7-2 and J usage is TRBJ2-3; unclear D gene. Per the germline V gene, CDR1 is SGHTA and CDR2 is FQGNSA. This CDR3 contains 15 residues. Trimming stripped 2 bases from V and 2 bases from J, with 11 bases between. CDR3 nucleotide sequence: TGTGCCAGCAGCTTAATCTACTTGTACACAGATACGCAGTATTTT. Translating it yields CASSLIYLYTDTQYF.